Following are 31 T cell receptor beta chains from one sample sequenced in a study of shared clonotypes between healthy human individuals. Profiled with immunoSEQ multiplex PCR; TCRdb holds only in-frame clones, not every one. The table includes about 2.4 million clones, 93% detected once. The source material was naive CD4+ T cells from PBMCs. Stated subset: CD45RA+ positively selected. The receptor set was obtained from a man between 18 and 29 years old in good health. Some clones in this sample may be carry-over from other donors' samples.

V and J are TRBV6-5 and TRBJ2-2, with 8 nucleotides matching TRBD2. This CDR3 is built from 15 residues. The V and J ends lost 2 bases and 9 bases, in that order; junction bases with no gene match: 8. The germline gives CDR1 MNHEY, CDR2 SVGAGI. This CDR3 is CASSYVREGHRELFF. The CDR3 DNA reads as TGTGCCAGCAGTTACGTACGGGAGGGCCACCGGGAGCTGTTTTTT.

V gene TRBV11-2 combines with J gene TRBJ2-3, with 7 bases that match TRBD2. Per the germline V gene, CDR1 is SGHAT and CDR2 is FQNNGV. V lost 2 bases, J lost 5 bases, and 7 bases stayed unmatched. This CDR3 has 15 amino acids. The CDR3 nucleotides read TGTGCCAGCAGCTTACAGGCGGGAGCCCAAGATACGCAGTATTTT. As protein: CASSLQAGAQDTQYF. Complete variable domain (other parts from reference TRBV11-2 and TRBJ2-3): EAGVAQSPRYKIIEKRQSVAFWCNPISGHATLYWYQQILGQGPKLLIQFQNNGVVDDSQLPKDRFSAERLKGVDSTLKIQPAKLEDSAVYLCASSLQAGAQDTQYFGPGTRLTVL.

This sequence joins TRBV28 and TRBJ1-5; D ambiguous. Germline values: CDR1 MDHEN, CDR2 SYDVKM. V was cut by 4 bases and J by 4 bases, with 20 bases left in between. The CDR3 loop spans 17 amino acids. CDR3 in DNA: TGTGCCAGCAGTTACTTGGACCAGGAAATCCCTAATCAGCCCCAGCATTTT. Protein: CASSYLDQEIPNQPQHF.

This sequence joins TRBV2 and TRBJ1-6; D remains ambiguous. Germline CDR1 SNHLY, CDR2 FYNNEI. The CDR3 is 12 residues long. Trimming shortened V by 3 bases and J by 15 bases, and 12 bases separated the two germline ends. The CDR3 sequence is CASSDPTSVLHF. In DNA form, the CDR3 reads TGTGCCAGCAGTGACCCGACAAGCGTCCTCCACTTT.

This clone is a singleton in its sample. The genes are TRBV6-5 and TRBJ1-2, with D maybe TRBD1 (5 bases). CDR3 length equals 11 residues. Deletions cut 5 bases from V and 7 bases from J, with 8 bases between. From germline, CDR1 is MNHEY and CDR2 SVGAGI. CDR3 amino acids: CASSGDAGYTF. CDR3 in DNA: TGTGCCAGCAGTGGGGACGCTGGCTACACCTTC.

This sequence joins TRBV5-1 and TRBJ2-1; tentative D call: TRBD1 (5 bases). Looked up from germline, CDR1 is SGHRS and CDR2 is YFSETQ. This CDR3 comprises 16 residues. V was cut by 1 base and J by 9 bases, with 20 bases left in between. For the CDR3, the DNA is TGCGCCAGCAGCTTGCATCCCGGGTCTTTGCAGGGTGAGCAGTTCTTC. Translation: CASSLHPGSLQGEQFF.

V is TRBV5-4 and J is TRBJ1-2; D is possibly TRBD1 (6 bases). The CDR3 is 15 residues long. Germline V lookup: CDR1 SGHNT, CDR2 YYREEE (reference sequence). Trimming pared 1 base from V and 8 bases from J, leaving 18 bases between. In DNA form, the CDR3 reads TGTGCCAGCAGCTTGCCCGCAGATCGGGGGCTCGGCTACACCTTC. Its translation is CASSLPADRGLGYTF.

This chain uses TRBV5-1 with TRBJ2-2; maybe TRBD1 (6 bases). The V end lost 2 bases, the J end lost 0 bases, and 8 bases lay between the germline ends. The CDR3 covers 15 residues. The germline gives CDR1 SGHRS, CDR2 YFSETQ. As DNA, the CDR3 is TGCGCCAGCAGCTTAAGGGACACGAACACCGGGGAGCTGTTTTTT. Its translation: CASSLRDTNTGELFF.

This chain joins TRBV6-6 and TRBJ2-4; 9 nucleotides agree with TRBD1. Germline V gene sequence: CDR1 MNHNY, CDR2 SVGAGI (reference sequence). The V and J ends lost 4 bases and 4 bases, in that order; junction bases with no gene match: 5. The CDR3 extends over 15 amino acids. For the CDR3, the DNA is TGTGCCAGCAGTTCCACCGGGACAGGGAAAAACATTCAGTACTTC. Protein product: CASSSTGTGKNIQYF.

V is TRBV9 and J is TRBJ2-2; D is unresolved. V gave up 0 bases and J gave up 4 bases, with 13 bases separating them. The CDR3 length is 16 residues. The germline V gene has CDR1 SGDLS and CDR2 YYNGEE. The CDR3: CASSVAVSSGTGELFF. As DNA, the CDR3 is TGTGCCAGCAGCGTAGCTGTAAGCTCCGGCACCGGGGAGCTGTTTTTT.

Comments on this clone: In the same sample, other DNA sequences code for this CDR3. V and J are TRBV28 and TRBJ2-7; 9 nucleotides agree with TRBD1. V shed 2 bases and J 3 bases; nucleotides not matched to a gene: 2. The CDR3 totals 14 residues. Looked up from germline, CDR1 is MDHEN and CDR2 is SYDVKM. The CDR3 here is CASSLGGQGYEQYF. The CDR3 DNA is TGTGCCAGCAGTTTAGGGGGACAGGGCTACGAGCAGTACTTC.

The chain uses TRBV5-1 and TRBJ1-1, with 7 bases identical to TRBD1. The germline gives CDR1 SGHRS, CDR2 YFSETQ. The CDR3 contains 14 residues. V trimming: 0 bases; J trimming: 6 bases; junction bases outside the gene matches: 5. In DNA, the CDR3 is TGCGCCAGCAGCTTGGGACAGGGTCTCCCTGAAGCTTTCTTT. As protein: CASSLGQGLPEAFF.

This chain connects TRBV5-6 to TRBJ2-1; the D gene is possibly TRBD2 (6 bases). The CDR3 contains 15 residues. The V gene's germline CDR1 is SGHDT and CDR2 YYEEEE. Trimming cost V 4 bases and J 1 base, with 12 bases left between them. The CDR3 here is CASSPGTESYNEQFF. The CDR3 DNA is TGTGCCAGCAGCCCGGGGACTGAGTCCTACAATGAGCAGTTCTTC.

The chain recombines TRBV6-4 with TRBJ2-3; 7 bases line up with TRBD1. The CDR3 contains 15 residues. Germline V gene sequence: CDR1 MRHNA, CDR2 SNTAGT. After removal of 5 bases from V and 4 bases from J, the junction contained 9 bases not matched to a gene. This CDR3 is CASSPRQGPSDTQYF. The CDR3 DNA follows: TGTGCCAGCAGTCCCCGACAGGGTCCCTCAGATACGCAGTATTTT.

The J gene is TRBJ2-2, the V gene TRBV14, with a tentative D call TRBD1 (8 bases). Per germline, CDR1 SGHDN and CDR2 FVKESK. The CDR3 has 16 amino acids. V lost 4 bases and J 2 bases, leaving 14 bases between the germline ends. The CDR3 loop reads CASSPYRGGNTGELFF. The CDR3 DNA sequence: TGTGCCAGCAGCCCTTACAGGGGGGGTAACACCGGGGAGCTGTTTTTT.

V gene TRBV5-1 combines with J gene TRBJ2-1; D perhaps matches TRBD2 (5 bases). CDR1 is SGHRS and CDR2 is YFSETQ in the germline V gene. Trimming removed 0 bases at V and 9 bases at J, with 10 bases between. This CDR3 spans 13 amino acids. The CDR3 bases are TGCGCCAGCAGCTTGGGGGGAGAGGCTGAGCAGTTCTTC. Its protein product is CASSLGGEAEQFF.

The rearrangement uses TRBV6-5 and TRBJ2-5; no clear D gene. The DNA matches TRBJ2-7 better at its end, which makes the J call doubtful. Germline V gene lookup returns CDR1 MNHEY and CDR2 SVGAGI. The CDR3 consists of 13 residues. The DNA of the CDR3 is TGTGCCAGCAGTTACAGGGATTCCTACGAGCAGTACTTC. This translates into CASSYRDSYEQYF.

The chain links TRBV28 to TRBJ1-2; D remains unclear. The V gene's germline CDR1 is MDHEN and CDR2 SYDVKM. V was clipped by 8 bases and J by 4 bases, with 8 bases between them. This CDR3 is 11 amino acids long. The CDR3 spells CASGMSYGYTF. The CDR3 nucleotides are TGTGCCAGCGGGATGTCCTATGGCTACACCTTC.

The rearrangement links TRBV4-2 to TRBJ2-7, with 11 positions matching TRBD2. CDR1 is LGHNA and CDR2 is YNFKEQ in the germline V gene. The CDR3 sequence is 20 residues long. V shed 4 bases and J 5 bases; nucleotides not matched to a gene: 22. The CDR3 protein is CASSRKTTSGASIGVHEQYF. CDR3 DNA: TGTGCCAGCAGCCGAAAAACGACTAGCGGGGCAAGTATTGGGGTCCACGAGCAGTACTTC.

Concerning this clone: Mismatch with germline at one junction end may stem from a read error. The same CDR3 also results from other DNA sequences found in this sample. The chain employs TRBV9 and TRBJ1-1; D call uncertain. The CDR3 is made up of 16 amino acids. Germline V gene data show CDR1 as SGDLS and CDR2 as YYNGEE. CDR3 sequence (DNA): TGCGCCAGCAGCGTCATGGGGTCGAGTATGAACACTGAAGCTTTCTTT. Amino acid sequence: CASSVMGSSMNTEAFF.

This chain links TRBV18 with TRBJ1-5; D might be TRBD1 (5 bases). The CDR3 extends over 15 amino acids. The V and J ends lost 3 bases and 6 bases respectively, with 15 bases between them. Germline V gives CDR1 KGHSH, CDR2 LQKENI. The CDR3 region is CASSPAGQRGQPQHF. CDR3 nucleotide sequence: TGTGCCAGCTCACCGGCCGGACAAAGGGGTCAGCCCCAGCATTTT.

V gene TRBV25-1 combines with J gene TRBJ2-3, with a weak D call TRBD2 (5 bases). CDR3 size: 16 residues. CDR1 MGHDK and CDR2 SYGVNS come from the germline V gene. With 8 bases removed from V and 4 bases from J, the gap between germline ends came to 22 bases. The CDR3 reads CASSYSGPLAPDTQYF. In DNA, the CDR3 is TGTGCCAGCTCTTACAGCGGACCCTTGGCCCCAGATACGCAGTATTTT.

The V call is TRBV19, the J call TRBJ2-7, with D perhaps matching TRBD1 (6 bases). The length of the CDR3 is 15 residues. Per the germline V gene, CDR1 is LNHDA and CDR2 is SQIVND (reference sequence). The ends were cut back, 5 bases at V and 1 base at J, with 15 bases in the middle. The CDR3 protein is CASSLQGRGSYEQYF. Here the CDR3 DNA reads TGTGCCAGTAGTTTACAGGGAAGAGGGTCCTACGAGCAGTACTTC.

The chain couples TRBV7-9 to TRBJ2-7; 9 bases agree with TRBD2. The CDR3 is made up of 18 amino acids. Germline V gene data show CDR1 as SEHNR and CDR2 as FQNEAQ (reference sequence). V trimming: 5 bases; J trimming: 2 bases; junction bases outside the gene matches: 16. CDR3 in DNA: TGTGCCAGCAGCCACGCCAGATTCCCTAGCGGGAATCCCTACGAGCAGTACTTC. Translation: CASSHARFPSGNPYEQYF.

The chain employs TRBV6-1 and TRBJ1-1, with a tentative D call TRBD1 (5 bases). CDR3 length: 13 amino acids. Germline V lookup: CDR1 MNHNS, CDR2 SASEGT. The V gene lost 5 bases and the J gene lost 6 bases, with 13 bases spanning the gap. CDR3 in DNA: TGTGCCAGCAGTTTCACAGGTCTTGCTGAAGCTTTCTTT. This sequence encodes CASSFTGLAEAFF.

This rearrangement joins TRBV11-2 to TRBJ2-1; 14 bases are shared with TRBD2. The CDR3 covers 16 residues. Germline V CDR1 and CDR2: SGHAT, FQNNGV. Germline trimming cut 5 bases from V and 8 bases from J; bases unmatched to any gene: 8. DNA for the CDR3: TGTGCCAGCAGCATGGGACTAGCGGGAGCCCGCTATGAGCAGTTCTTC. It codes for CASSMGLAGARYEQFF.

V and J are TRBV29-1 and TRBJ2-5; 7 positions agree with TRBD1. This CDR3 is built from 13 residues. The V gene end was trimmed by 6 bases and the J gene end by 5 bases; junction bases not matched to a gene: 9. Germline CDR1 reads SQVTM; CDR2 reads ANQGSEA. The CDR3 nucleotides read TGCAGCGTCGACAGGGTTTGGCGGGAGACCCAGTACTTC. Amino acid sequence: CSVDRVWRETQYF. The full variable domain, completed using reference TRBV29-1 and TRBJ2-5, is SAVISQKPSRDICQRGTSLTIQCQVDSQVTMMFWYRQQPGQSLTLIATANQGSEATYESGFVIDKFPISRPNLTFSTLTVSNMSPEDSSIYLCSVDRVWRETQYFGPGTRLLVL.

The CDR3 region has the DNA TGTGCCAGCAGCGCACGACCTCGGGGACCCTCCTACAATGAGCAGTTCTTC. Residues: CASSARPRGPSYNEQFF. The rearrangement uses TRBV7-9 and TRBJ2-1; tentatively, D is TRBD1 or TRBD2 (5 bases each). V was trimmed by 5 bases and J by 0 bases, leaving 17 bases between them. Per germline, CDR1 SEHNR and CDR2 FQNEAQ (reference sequence). The CDR3 has 17 residues. The full variable domain, rest sourced from reference TRBV7-9 and TRBJ2-1, is DTGVSQNPRHKITKRGQNVTFRCDPISEHNRLYWYRQTLGQGPEFLTYFQNEAQLEKSRLLSDRFSAERPKGSFSTLEIQRTEQGDSAMYLCASSARPRGPSYNEQFFGPGTRLTVL.

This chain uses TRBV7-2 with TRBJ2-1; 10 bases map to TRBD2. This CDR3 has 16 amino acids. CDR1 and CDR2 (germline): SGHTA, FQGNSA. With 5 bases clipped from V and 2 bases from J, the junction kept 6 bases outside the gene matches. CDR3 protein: CASSASSGSPYNEQFF. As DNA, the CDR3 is TGTGCCAGCAGCGCATCTAGCGGGAGTCCCTACAATGAGCAGTTCTTC.

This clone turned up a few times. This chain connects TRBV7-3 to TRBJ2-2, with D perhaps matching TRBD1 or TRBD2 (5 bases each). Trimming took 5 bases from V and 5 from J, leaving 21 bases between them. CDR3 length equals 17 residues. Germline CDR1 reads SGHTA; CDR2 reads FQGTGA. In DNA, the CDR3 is TGTGCCAGCAGCCCCCTCGGGGCAGGGTGGAAAACCGGGGAGCTGTTTTTT. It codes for CASSPLGAGWKTGELFF.

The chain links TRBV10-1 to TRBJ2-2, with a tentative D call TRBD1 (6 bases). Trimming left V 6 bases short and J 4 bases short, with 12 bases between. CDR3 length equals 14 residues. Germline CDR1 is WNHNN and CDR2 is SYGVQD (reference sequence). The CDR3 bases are TGCGCCAGCAGCCCGCAGGGGTTCACCGGGGAGCTGTTTTTT. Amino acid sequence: CASSPQGFTGELFF.